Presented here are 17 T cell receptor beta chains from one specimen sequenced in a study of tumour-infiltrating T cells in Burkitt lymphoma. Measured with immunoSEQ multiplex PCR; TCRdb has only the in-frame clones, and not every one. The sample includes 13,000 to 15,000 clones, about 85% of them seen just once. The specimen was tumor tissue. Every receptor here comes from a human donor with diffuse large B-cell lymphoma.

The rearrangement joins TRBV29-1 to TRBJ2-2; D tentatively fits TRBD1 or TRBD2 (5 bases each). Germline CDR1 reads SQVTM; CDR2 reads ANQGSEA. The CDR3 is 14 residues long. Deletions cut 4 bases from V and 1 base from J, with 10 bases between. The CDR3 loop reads CSVGGDVNTGELFF. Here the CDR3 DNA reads TGCAGCGTTGGAGGGGATGTGAACACCGGGGAGCTGTTTTTT.

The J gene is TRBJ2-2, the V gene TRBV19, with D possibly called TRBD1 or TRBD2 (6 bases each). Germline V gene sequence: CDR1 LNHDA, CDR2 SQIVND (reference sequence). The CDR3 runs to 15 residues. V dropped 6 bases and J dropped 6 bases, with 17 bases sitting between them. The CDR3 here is CASRQGLPGSGELFF. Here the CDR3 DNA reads TGTGCCAGTAGACAGGGACTCCCGGGGTCCGGGGAGCTGTTTTTT.

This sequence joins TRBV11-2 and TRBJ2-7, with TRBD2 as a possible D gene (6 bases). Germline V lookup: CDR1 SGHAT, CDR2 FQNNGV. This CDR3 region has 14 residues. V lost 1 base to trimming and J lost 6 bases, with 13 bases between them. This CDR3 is CASSLGLGVGEQYF. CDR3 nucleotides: TGTGCCAGCAGCTTAGGACTAGGAGTGGGCGAGCAGTACTTC.

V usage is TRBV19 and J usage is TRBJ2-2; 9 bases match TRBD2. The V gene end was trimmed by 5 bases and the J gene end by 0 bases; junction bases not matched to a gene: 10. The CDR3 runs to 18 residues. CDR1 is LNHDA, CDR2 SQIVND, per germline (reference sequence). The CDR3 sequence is CASSWGGSGRSNTGELFF. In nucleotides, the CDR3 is TGTGCCAGTAGTTGGGGGGGGAGCGGGAGGTCGAACACCGGGGAGCTGTTTTTT.

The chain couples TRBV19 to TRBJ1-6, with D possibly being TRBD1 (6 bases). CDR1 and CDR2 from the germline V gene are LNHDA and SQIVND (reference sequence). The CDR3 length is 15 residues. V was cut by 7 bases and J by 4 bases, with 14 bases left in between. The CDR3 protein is CASNPDRFYNSPLHF. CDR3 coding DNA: TGTGCCAGTAACCCAGACAGGTTTTATAATTCACCCCTCCACTTT.

The CDR3 DNA reads as TGTGCCAGCAGTGCCTTACGGCTGAACACTGAAGCTTTCTTT. This gives the protein CASSALRLNTEAFF. The chain combines TRBV2 with TRBJ1-1; D gene ambiguous. The germline V gene has CDR1 SNHLY and CDR2 FYNNEI. The CDR3 contains 14 residues. Trimming left V 4 bases short and J 0 bases short, with 9 bases between.

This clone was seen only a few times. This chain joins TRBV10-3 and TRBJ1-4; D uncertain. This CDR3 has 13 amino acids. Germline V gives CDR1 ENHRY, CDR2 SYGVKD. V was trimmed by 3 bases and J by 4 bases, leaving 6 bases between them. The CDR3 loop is CAISDRDNEKLFF. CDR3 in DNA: TGTGCCATCAGTGACAGAGATAATGAAAAACTGTTTTTT.

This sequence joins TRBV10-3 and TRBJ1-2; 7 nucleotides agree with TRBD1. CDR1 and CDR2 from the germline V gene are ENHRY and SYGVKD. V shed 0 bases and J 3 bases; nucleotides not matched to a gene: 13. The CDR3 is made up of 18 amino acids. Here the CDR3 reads CAISESVWGGGADYGYTF. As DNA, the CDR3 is TGTGCCATCAGTGAGTCGGTCTGGGGAGGGGGCGCCGACTATGGCTACACCTTC.

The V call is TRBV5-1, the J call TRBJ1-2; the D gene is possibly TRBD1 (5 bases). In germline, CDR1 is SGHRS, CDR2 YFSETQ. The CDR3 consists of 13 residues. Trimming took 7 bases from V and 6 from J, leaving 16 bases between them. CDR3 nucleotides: TGCGCCAGCTTAGGGGAAATTGGTAATGGCTACACCTTC. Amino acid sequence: CASLGEIGNGYTF.

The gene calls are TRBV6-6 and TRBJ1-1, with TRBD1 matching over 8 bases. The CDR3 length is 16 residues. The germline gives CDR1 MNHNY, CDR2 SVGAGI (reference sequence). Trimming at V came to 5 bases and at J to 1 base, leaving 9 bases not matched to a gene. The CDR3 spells CASSLGQGRGNTEAFF. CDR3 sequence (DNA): TGTGCCAGCAGTCTTGGACAGGGAAGGGGGAACACTGAAGCTTTCTTT.

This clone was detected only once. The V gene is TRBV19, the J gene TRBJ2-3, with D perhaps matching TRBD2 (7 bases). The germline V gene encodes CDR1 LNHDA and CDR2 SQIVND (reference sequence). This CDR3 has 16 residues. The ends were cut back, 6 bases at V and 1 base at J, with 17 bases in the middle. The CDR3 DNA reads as TGTGCCAGTAGAGGGGGGGTCGGGGTGGGCACAGATACGCAGTATTTT. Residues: CASRGGVGVGTDTQYF.

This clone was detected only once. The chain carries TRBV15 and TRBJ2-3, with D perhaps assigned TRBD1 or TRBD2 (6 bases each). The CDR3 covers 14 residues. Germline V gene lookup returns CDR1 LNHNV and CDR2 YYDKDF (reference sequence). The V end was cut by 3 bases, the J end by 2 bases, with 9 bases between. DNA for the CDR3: TGTGCCACCAGCAGCGGGGGCCCCACAGATACGCAGTATTTT. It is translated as CATSSGGPTDTQYF.

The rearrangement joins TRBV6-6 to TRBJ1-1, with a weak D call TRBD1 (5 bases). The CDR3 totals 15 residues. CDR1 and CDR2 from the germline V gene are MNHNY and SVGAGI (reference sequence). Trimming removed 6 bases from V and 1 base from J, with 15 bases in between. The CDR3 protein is CASSHHWGRNTEAFF. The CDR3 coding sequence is TGTGCCAGCAGCCACCACTGGGGCAGGAACACTGAAGCTTTCTTT.

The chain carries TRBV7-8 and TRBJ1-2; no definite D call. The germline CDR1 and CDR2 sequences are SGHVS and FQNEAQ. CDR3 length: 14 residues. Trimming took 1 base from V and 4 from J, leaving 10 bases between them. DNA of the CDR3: TGTGCCAGCAGCTTAGAGCCAGCGTTCTATGGCTACACCTTC. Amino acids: CASSLEPAFYGYTF.

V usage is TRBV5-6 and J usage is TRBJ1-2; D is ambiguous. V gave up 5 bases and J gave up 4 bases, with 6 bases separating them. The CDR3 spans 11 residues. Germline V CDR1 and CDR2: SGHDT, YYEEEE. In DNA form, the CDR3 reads TGTGCCAGCAGGGGAGCCTATGGCTACACCTTC. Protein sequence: CASRGAYGYTF.

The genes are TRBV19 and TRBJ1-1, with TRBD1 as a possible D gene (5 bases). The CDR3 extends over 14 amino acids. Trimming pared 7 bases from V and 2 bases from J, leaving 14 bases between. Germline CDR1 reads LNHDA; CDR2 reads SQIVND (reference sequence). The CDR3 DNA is TGTGCCAGTAATCACGCAGGGCCCAACACTGAAGCTTTCTTT. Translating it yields CASNHAGPNTEAFF.

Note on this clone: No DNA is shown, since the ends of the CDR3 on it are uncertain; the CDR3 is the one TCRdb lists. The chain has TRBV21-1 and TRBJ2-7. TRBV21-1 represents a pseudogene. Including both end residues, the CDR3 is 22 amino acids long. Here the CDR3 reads CAILLCQQQDPPHPGGGPGEYF.